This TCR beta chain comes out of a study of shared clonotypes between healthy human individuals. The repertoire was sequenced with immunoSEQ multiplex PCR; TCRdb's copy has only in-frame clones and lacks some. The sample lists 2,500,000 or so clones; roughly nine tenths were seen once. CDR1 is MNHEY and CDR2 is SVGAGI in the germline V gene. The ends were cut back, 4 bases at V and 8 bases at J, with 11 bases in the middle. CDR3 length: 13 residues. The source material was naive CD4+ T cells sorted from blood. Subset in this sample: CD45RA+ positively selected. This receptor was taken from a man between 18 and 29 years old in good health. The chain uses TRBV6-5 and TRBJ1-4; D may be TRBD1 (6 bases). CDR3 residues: CASSSGAGEKLFF. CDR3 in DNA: TGTGCCAGCAGTTCGGGGGCGGGGGAAAAACTGTTTTTT.